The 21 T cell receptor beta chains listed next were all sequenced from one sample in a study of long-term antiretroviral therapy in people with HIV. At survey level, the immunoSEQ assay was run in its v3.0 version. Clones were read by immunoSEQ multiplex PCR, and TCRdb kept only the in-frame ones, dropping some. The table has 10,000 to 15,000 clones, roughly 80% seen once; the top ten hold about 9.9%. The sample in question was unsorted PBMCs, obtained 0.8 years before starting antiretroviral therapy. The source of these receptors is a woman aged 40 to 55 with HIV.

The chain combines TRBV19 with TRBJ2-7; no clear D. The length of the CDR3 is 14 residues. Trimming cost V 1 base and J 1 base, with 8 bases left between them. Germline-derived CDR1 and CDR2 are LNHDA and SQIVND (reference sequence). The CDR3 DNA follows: TGTGCCAGTAGTATAGGGACGATGTCCTACGAGCAGTACTTC. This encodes CASSIGTMSYEQYF.

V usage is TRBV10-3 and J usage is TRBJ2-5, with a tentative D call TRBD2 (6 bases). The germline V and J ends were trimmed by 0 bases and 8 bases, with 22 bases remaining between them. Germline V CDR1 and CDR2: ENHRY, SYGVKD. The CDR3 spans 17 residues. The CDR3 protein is CAISESSLATRRDTQYF. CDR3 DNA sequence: TGTGCCATCAGTGAGTCGAGCCTAGCGACCCGACGGGATACCCAGTACTTC.

CDR3 coding DNA: TGTGCCAGCTCAGAAGGGGGACTAGCACAAGAGACCCAGTACTTC. Protein sequence: CASSEGGLAQETQYF. The chain combines TRBV18 with TRBJ2-5; 9 bases align to TRBD2. Germline V gene sequence: CDR1 KGHSH, CDR2 LQKENI. The CDR3 sequence is 15 residues long. V gave up 5 bases and J gave up 2 bases; unmatched junction bases: 6.

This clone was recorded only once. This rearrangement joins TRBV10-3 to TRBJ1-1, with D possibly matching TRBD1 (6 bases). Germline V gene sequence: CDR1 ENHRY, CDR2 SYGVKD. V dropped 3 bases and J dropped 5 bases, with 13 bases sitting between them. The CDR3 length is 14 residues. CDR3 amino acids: CAISDVVGGTEAFF. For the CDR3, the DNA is TGTGCCATCAGTGACGTAGTAGGGGGAACTGAAGCTTTCTTT.

CDR3: CASSPREETQYF. In DNA, the CDR3 is TGTGCCAGCTCACCCAGGGAGGAGACCCAGTACTTC. J is TRBJ2-5 and V is TRBV18, with D perhaps given as TRBD1 or TRBD2 (5 bases each). This CDR3 comprises 12 residues. V lost 3 bases and J 5 bases, leaving 7 bases between the germline ends. CDR1 is KGHSH, CDR2 LQKENI, per germline.

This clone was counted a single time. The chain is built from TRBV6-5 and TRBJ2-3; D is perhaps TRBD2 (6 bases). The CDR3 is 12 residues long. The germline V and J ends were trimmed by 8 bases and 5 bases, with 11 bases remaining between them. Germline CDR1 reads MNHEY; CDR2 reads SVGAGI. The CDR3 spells CASAGTRDTQYF. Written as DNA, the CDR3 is TGTGCCAGCGCCGGGACTCGAGATACGCAGTATTTT.

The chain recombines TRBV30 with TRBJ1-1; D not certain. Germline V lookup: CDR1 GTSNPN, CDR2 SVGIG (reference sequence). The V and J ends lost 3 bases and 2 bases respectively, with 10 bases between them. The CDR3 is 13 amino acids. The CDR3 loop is CAWSLDTNTEAFF. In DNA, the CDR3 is TGTGCCTGGAGCCTTGACACCAACACTGAAGCTTTCTTT.

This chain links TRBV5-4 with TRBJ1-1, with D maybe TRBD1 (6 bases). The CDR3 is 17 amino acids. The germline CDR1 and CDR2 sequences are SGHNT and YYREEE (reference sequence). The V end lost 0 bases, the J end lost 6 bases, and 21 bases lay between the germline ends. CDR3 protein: CASSLEASKQGTPEAFF. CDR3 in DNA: TGTGCCAGCAGCTTGGAGGCCAGCAAGCAGGGGACCCCTGAAGCTTTCTTT.

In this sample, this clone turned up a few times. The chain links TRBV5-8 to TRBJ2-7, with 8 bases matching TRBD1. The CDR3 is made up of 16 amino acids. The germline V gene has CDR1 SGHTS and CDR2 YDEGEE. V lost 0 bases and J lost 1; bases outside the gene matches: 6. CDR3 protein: CASSLAGGASSYEQYF. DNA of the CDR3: TGTGCCAGCAGCTTGGCAGGGGGCGCATCTTCCTACGAGCAGTACTTC.

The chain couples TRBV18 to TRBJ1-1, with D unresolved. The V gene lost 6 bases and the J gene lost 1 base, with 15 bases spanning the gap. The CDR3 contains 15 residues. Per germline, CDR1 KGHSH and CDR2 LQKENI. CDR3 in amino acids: CASSAAQVRNTEAFF. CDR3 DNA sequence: TGTGCCAGCTCGGCGGCGCAGGTGAGGAACACTGAAGCTTTCTTT.

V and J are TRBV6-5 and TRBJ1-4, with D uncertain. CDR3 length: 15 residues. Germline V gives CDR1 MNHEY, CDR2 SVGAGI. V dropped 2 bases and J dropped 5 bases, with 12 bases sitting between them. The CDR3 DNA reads TGTGCCAGCAGTTACACACAGCCACTAAATGAAAAACTGTTTTTT. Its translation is CASSYTQPLNEKLFF.

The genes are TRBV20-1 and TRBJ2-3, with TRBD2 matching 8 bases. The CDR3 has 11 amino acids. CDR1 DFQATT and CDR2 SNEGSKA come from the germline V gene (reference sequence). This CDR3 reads CSTREGNTQYF. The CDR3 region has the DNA TGCAGCACCCGGGAGGGAAATACGCAGTATTTT.

Here the CDR3 DNA reads TGTGCCAGCAGCTTCGGGGGAGGGTACGAGCAGTACTTC. Its translation: CASSFGGGYEQYF. This sequence joins TRBV11-2 and TRBJ2-7, with 7 nucleotides matching TRBD2. V was pared by 3 bases and J by 4 bases, with 3 bases of the junction left unmatched. The V gene's germline CDR1 is SGHAT and CDR2 FQNNGV. This CDR3 region has 13 residues. Using reference TRBV11-2 and TRBJ2-7 for the parts outside the CDR3, the full variable domain is EAGVAQSPRYKIIEKRQSVAFWCNPISGHATLYWYQQILGQGPKLLIQFQNNGVVDDSQLPKDRFSAERLKGVDSTLKIQPAKLEDSAVYLCASSFGGGYEQYFGPGTRLTVT.

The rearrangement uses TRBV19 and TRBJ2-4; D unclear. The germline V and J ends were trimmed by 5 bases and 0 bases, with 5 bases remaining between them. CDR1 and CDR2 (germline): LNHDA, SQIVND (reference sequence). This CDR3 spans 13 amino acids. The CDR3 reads CASSYTAKNIQYF. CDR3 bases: TGTGCCAGTAGTTACACAGCCAAAAACATTCAGTACTTC.

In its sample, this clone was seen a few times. CDR3 DNA sequence: TGTGCCAGCAGCCAACTACTAGCGGGACGTAAAGAGGGTGAGCAGTTCTTC. Amino acids: CASSQLLAGRKEGEQFF. V gene TRBV4-2 combines with J gene TRBJ2-1; 10 bases map to TRBD2. Germline V gene sequence: CDR1 LGHNA, CDR2 YNFKEQ. CDR3 size: 17 residues. V shed 2 bases and J 9 bases; nucleotides not matched to a gene: 13.

The CDR3 loop is CASSSGLAGVADTQYF. As DNA, the CDR3 is TGTGCCAGCAGCTCGGGACTAGCGGGAGTGGCAGATACGCAGTATTTT. The rearrangement links TRBV11-2 to TRBJ2-3; 14 bases are shared with TRBD2. Germline V gives CDR1 SGHAT, CDR2 FQNNGV. V was pared by 4 bases and J by 4 bases, with 4 bases of the junction left unmatched. The CDR3 extends over 16 amino acids.

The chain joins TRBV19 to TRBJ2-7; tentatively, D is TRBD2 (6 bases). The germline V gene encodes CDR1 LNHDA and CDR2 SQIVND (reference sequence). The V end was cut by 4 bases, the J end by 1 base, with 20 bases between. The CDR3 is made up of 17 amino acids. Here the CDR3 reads CASSTLWEATDSYEQYF. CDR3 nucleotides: TGTGCCAGTAGTACCCTATGGGAGGCCACCGATTCCTACGAGCAGTACTTC.

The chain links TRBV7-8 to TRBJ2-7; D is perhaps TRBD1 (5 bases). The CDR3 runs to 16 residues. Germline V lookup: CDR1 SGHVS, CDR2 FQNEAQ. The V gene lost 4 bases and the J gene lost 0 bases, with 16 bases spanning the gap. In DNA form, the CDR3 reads TGTGCCAGCAGCTCAGCTGGAAGACAGAGCTCCTACGAGCAGTACTTC. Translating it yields CASSSAGRQSSYEQYF.

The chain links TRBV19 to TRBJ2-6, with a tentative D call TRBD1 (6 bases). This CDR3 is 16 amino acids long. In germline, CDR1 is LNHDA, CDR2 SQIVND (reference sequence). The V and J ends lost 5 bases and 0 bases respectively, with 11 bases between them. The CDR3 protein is CASSVQGNSGANVLTF. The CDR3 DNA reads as TGTGCCAGTAGTGTACAGGGTAACTCTGGGGCCAACGTCCTGACTTTC.

CDR3 sequence reads: CASSHPQVVYGYTF. As DNA, the CDR3 is TGTGCCAGCAGCCACCCTCAGGTTGTCTATGGCTACACCTTC. V usage is TRBV5-4 and J usage is TRBJ1-2; D is unclear. Germline V gives CDR1 SGHNT, CDR2 YYREEE (reference sequence). CDR3 length equals 14 residues. V lost 4 bases and J lost 4, with 14 bases in between.

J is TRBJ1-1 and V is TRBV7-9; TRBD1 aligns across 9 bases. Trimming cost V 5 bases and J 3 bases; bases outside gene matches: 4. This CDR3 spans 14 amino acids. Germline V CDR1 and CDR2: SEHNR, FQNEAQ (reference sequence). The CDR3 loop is CASSLGQGDTEAFF. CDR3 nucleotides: TGTGCCAGCAGCCTGGGACAGGGTGACACTGAAGCTTTCTTT.